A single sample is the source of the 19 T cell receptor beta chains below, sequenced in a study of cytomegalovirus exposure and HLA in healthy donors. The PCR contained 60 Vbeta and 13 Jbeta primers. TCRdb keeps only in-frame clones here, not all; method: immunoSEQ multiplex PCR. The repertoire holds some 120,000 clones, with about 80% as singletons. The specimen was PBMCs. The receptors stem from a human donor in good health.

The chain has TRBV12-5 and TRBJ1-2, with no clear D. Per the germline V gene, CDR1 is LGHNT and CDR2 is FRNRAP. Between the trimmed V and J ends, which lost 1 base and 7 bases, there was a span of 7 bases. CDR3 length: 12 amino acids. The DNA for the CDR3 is TGTGCTAGTGGTTTGGGAGGGTTTGGCTACACCTTC. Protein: CASGLGGFGYTF.

CDR3: CASSLAATSYNEQFF. CDR3 nucleotides: TGTGCCAGCAGCTTAGCAGCTACCTCCTACAATGAGCAGTTCTTC. The chain uses TRBV7-8 and TRBJ2-1; D unresolved. The germline CDR1 and CDR2 sequences are SGHVS and FQNEAQ. CDR3 length: 15 amino acids. The V end lost 0 bases, the J end lost 0 bases, and 6 bases lay between the germline ends.

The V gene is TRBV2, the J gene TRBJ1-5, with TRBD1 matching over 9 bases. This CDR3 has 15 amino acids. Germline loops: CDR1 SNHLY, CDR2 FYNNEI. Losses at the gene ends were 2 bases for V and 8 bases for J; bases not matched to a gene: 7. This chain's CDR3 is CASSELPGQGEPQHF. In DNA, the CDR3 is TGTGCCAGCAGTGAACTCCCGGGACAGGGAGAGCCCCAGCATTTT.

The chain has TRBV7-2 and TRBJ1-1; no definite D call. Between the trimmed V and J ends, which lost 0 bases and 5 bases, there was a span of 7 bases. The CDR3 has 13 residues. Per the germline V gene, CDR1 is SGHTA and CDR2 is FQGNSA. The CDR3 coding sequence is TGTGCCAGCAGCTTAGCCCCACGGACTGAAGCTTTCTTT. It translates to CASSLAPRTEAFF.

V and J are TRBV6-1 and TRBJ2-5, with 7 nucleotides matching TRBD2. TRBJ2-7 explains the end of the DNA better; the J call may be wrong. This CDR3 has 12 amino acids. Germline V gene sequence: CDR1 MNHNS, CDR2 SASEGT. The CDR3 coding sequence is TGTGCCAGCAGTTCGGGGGGTTACGAGCAGTACTTC. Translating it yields CASSSGGYEQYF.

The CDR3 bases are TGTGCCAGCAGCGGGACAGGGGTGGTAGATACGCAGTATTTT. This gives the protein CASSGTGVVDTQYF. The genes are TRBV7-9 and TRBJ2-3; TRBD1 matches 10 bases. Per germline, CDR1 SEHNR and CDR2 FQNEAQ (reference sequence). This CDR3 has 14 amino acids. Losses at the gene ends were 5 bases for V and 5 bases for J; bases not matched to a gene: 4.

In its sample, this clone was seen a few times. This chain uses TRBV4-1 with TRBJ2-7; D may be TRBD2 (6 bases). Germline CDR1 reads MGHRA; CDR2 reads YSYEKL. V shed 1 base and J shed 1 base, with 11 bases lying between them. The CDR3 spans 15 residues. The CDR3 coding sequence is TGCGCCAGCAGCCAAGCATCGGGGGATTCCTACGAGCAGTACTTC. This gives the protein CASSQASGDSYEQYF.

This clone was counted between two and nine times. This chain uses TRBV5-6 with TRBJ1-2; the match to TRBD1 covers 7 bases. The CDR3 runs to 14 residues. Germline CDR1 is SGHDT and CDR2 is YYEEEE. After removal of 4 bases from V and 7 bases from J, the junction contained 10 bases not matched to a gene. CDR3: CASSETGAGSGYTF. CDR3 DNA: TGTGCCAGCAGCGAAACAGGGGCCGGGAGTGGCTACACCTTC.

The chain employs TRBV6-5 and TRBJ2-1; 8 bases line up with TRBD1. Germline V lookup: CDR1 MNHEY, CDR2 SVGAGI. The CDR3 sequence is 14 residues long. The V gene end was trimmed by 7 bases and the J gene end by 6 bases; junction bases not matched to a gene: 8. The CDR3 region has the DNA TGTGCCAGCAAGCCACAGGGGGGACTCAATGAGCAGTTCTTC. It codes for CASKPQGGLNEQFF.

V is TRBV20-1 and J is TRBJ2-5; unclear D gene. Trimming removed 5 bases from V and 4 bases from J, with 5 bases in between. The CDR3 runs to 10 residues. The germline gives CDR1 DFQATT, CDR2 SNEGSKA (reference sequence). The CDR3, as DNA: TGCAGTGCTGTGAGAGAGACCCAGTACTTC. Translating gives CSAVRETQYF.

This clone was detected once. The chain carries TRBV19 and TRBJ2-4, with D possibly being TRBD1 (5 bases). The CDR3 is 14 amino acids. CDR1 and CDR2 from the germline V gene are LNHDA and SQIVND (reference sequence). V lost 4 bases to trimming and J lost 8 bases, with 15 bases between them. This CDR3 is CASSTSGAPDIQYF. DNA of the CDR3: TGTGCCAGTAGTACTAGTGGGGCCCCGGACATTCAGTACTTC.

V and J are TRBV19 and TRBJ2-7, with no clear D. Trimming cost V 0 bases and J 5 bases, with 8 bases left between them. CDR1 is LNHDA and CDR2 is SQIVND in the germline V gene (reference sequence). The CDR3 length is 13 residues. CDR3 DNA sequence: TGTGCCAGTAGTATAGATCTTTTTGACGAGCAGTACTTC. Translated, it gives CASSIDLFDEQYF.

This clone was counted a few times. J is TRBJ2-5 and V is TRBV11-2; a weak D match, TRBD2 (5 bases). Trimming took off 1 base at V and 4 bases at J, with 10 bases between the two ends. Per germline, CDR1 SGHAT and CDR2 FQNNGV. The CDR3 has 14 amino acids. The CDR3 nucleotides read TGTGCCAGCAGCTTAGGGACTCCCAGAGAGACCCAGTACTTC. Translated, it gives CASSLGTPRETQYF.

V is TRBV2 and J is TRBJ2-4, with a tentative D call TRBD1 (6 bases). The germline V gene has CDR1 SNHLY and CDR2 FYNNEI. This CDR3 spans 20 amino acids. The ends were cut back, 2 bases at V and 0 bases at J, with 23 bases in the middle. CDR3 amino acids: CASSEKGEWGQILAKNIQYF. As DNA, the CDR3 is TGTGCCAGCAGTGAAAAGGGGGAATGGGGGCAGATACTAGCCAAAAACATTCAGTACTTC. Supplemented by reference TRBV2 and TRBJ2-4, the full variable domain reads EPEVTQTPSHQVTQMGQEVILRCVPISNHLYFYWYRQILGQKVEFLVSFYNNEISEKSEIFDDQFSVERPDGSNFTLKIRSTKLEDSAMYFCASSEKGEWGQILAKNIQYFGAGTRLSVL.

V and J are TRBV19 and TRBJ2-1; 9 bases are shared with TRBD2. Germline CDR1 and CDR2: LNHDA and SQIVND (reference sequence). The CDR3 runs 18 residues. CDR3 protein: CASSPLAGEVFGGNEQFF. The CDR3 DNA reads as TGTGCTTCCTCCCCCTTAGCGGGGGAAGTCTTTGGTGGCAATGAGCAGTTCTTC. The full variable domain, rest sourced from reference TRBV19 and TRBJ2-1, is DGGITQSPKYLFRKEGQNVTLSCEQNLNHDAMYWYRQDPGQGLRLIYYSQIVNDFQKGDIAEGYSVSREKKESFPLTVTSAQKNPTAFYLCASSPLAGEVFGGNEQFFGPGTRLTVL.

The CDR3 loop reads CSARPGGKAFF. The CDR3 DNA is TGCAGTGCTAGACCAGGGGGTAAAGCTTTCTTT. The chain couples TRBV20-1 to TRBJ1-1; 7 bases are shared with TRBD1. Losses at the gene ends were 2 bases for V and 9 bases for J; bases not matched to a gene: 3. The CDR3 spans 11 residues. The germline V gene has CDR1 DFQATT and CDR2 SNEGSKA (reference sequence).

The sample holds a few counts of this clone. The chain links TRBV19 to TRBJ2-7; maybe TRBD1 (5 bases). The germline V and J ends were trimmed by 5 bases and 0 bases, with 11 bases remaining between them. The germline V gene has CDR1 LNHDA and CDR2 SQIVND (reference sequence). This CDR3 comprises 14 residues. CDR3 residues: CASSSRTNSYEQYF. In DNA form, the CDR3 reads TGTGCCAGTAGTTCGCGGACAAACTCCTACGAGCAGTACTTC.

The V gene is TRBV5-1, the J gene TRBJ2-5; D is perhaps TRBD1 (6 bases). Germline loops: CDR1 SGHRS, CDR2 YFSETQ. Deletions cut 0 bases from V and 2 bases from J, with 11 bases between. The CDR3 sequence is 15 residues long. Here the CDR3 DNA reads TGCGCCAGCAGCTTGGGGGGGACAAAGCAAGAGACCCAGTACTTC. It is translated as CASSLGGTKQETQYF.

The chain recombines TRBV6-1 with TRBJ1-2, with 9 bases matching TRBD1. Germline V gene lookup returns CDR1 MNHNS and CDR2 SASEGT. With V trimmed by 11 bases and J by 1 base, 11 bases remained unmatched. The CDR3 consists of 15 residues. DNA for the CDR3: TGTGCCTGTGTGGGACAGGGTGATTTTAACTATGGCTACACCTTC. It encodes CACVGQGDFNYGYTF.